This TCR beta chain is drawn from a study of human T cells and chemical hapten exposure. Overall study: Donors were sensitized with 2% DPC on the upper inner arm.

Time point of the sample: patch test 2, 6 weeks after DPC sensitization. The treatment: therapeutic diphenylcyclopropenone sensitization with weekly scalp DPC. To note about this clonotype: Antigen unknown. Sequence at one end of the junction differs from germline and may be a read error.

TCRdb processed the RACE reads anew with MiXCR; each CDR3 protein has one entry. This table holds 85,000 to 95,000 distinct CDR3 sequences, more than 9.5% found once. Overall study results and limits: Among expanded TCRs, significantly more large CDR3 similarity clusters formed than among controls.

Germline V gives CDR1 MNHEY, CDR2 SMNVEV (reference sequence). CDR3 length: 14 residues. V usage is TRBV27 and J usage is TRBJ2-2, with 8 bases that match TRBD1. The source of this sequence is a man in his forties with alopecia areata. Some clones in this sample may be carry-over from other donors' samples. The starting material was whole blood, obtained in connection with sensitization to the hapten diphenylcyclopropenone (DPC). Here the CDR3 DNA reads TGTGCCAGCAACCAGGGGGCGAACCCCGGGGAGCTGTTTTTT. Amino acids: CASNQGANPGELFF.